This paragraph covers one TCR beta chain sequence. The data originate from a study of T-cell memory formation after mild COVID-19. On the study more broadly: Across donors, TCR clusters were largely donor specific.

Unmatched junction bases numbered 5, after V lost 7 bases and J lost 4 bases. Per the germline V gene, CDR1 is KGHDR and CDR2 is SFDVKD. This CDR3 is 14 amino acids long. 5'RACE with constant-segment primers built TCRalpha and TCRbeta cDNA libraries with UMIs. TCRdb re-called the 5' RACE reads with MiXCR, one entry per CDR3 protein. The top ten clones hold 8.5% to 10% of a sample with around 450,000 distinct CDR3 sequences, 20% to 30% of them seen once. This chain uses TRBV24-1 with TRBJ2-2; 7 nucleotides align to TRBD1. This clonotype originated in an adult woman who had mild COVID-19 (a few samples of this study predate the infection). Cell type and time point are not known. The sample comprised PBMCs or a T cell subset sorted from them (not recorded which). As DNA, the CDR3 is TGTGCCACCAGGGGGACAGTTTCCACCGGGGAGCTGTTTTTT. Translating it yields CATRGTVSTGELFF.